This record concerns one T cell receptor (beta chain) sequence. The specificity of this receptor is unknown. This sample stems from a study of cytomegalovirus exposure and HLA in healthy donors (dated by TCRdb to about 2017). In the study overall: An earlier analysis of approximately 590 of the donors reported about 250 Gb of sequence data and 117 million unique TCR beta sequences from roughly 180 million T cells. An early release that covered some 640 HLA-typed donors contained about 300 gigabases of sequencing data and about 84 million unique TCR sequences. Among the approximately 420 genotyped donors, approximately 82% belonged to the genetic ancestry cluster associated with self-reported Caucasian donors. The study aimed to test whether signatures of past pathogen exposure could be identified by cataloging public T cell receptors. The T cell repertoires of 666 subjects were profiled by immunosequencing and related to cytomegalovirus serostatus. A separate validation cohort of over 95 different subjects was used in addition to the roughly 670-subject first cohort. To predict cytomegalovirus infection status, the study combined high-throughput TCR immunosequencing, statistical association of individual TCRs with disease status, and machine learning. In a later analysis, previously published TCR beta repertoires from 600 to 850 donors were re-analyzed and high-resolution HLA genotyping was added so that TCR occurrence patterns could be studied. Rather than drawing on any new phenotypic data, the later analysis identified candidate immune exposures from TCR beta sequences and the way those sequences occurred across donors. An earlier analysis of more than 450 of the donors used high-throughput TCR beta sequencing to judge whether each TCR beta V gene segment behaved as functional or pseudogenic. Donor age, sex, ethnicity and CMV serostatus were compiled alongside the repertoire data. A later genetic analysis took genome-wide SNP genotypes for about 55% of the 666 donors and used that subset as a discovery cohort. All discovery cohort repertoires had been generated using a single sequencing platform. Class I and class II HLA loci were covered by the typing at four-digit resolution. The number of typed donors differed by locus: roughly 629-640 for A, B, C, DRB1 and DQB1; 500 to 550 for DQA1; roughly 600 for DPA1; and some 430 for DPB1. About five DR-DQ haplotypes were treated as single units for association and clustering because of strong linkage in the cohort. On average, roughly 200,000 unique TCR beta nucleotide sequences were sequenced per donor among some 420 genotyped donors of the cohort, with around 19% of those sequences being non-productive. General findings and caveats noted by the study authors: Because the 87-base-pair reads could not distinguish some IMGT-functional V segments, including TRBV6-2 and TRBV6-3, those segments were excluded. Over 15 rarely observed V segments, including chromosome 9 orphons, were excluded from the earlier analysis of a few hundred of the donors because counts were too low. A few of the identified cytomegalovirus-associated TCR beta chains were confirmed in vitro to be specific for cytomegalovirus antigens. According to a later genetic analysis, donors in an Asian-associated ancestry cluster had fewer N-insertions in productive TCRs than the approximately 650-donor mean. An association between a missense DCLRE1C variant and V-gene and J-gene trimming of TCR beta chains was found in a later genetic analysis and replicated in an independent cohort. According to the authors, the approach could potentially be generalized to other disease states and immunological phenotypes. A later analysis reported that several top co-occurrence clusters appeared linked to parvovirus B19, influenza, CMV and Epstein-Barr virus. In an earlier analysis of 587 of the donors, most TCR beta V segments appeared in productive rearrangements about 87% or about 30% of the time, broadly matching IMGT annotations. A further reported finding was that TCR beta sequences accurately predicted the HLA-A and HLA-B alleles for most subjects in the first cohort. The presence/absence analyses assumed that sequencing depth was roughly uniform across donors, and that assumption may not be true. The classifier was reported to diagnose cytomegalovirus status with high specificity and sensitivity in both the original and validation cohorts. In a later analysis, most CMV-associated TCR beta chains were found to appear HLA-restricted, with HLA associations seemingly driven largely by CMV exposure. When HLA alleles, especially DR and DQ, strongly co-occurred, TCR associations were difficult to assign to individual alleles. For the cohort, immune exposure information was limited to CMV serostatus. According to a later analysis, TCR association rates differed among HLA loci, with DRB1 alleles showing the most associated TCRs and HLA-C alleles showing the fewest. Correlated functional status among segregating V segments might reflect linkage disequilibrium, but an unknown experimental factor could not be ruled out. Specific HLA alleles were associated with 16,951 TCR beta sequences at a false discovery rate of 0.05 in a later analysis. Most TCR sequences were observed very rarely across donors, whereas some public TCRs were present in many individuals. HLA typing was unavailable for some donors at each locus, so association tests used only the typed subset. In a later analysis, HLA-associated TCR beta chains showed more clonal expansion and lower generation probabilities than non-associated chains that were equally common. A total of fewer than 200 TCR beta chains were listed by the study as associated with cytomegalovirus. Only TCR beta chains were sequenced in this cohort, and the absence of alpha or paired-chain data limited detectable features. A cluster of highly shared sequence variants was judged likely to represent a technical artifact of the sequencing pipeline.

The cohort comprised some 700 healthy bone marrow donors. At the time of sampling, every cohort member was nominally healthy, though immune exposures that went unrecorded were likely present. The donor was CMV seronegative and belonged to the group of over 350 seronegative cohort members. A peripheral blood sample was provided by each donor, and peripheral blood mononuclear cells were used for TCR beta sequencing. Genomic DNA was extracted from the blood cell samples with the Qiagen DNeasy Blood Extraction Kit. The receptor library was made with the immunoSEQ multiplex PCR assay. A mixture of 60 forward primers for TCR Vbeta segments and 13 reverse primers for TCR Jbeta segments was used in the multiplex PCR. The CDR3 region of rearranged TCR beta genes was amplified from genomic DNA by a multiplex PCR assay. The Illumina HiSeq System was used to sequence the amplified TCR beta libraries as 87-base-pair reads. The authors processed their data as follows. A later analysis tallied some 79 million unique TCR beta chains across the approximately 670 repertoires, and some 10 million of those chains were shared by two or more donors. Raw reads were error-corrected and collapsed into unique sequences with a nearest-neighbor algorithm that merged closely related sequences to remove PCR and sequencing errors. Alignment of CDR3 sequences to IMGT reference sequences was used to assign V, D and J gene segments. Each retained sequence needed at least a six-nucleotide match to both a V gene segment and a J gene segment. Rearrangements were called productive when the CDR3 lacked stop codons and stayed in frame with V and J; all others were non-productive. CDR3 was defined by IMGT convention, running from the second conserved V-encoded cysteine to the conserved J-encoded phenylalanine. In an earlier analysis of some 550 of the donors, sequences lacking an unambiguous match to a single V gene segment were excluded. An earlier analysis of 550 to 650 of the donors classified V segments as functional when productive rearrangements were above 56.7% and as segregating when the standard deviation between donors was above 5%. A statistical classification framework was built to diagnose cytomegalovirus status from the catalog of TCR beta chain sequences. V and J gene assignment, in a later analysis, came from comparing TCR nucleotide sequences with IMGT/GENE-DB human TR gene sequences. Using the TCRdist pipeline, a later analysis assigned CDR3 sequences along with most-parsimonious VDJ recombination scenarios. In a later analysis, every TCR beta chain was defined by the combination of its CDR3 amino acid sequence and its V-gene family, and reads without a unique V-gene family were dropped. As a way to deal with suspected cross-contamination and a sequencing artifact, a later analysis dropped approximately 590 nucleotide sequences that were highly shared and had low generation probability. For each public chain, a later analysis derived a clonal expansion index from normalized ranks of inferred template counts within each repertoire. Generation probabilities in a later analysis came from a VDJ recombination model fitted to out-of-frame rearrangements, and those results were checked against IGoR. In a later analysis, TCR-TCR, TCR-HLA and TCR-CMV co-occurrence was scored with hypergeometric tests, and a repertoire-size bias correction was applied to TCR pairs. A later analysis estimated false discovery rates by permuting HLA or CMV assignments 20 times. In a later analysis, co-occurring TCRs were grouped with DBSCAN, and TCRdist sequence similarity was added when clustering was performed within HLA-allele-positive subsets. Co-occurrence clustering excluded repertoires with fewer than 30,000 or more than 120,000 public chains, plus five with anomalous nucleotide sharing. Held by TCRdb, this immuneACCESS table contains in-frame sequences only and omits some clones. Under half of the omission traces to an unresolved V gene where checked; the cause of the rest is unknown. The V and J calls and clone size come from that table; D and trimming were worked out from the DNA. This sample's table carries approximately 140,000 clones. The ten largest clones represent under 2% of the sample.

The CDR3 spans 15 residues, from the cysteine through the phenylalanine. CDR3 DNA is the only sequence kept; it has 45 bases, read in frame from the first base. As encoded in the germline V gene (reference sequence), CDR1 is LNHNV while CDR2 is YYDKDF. The junction shows trimming of 3 bases on V and 1 base on J, and the gene matches do not reach 4 bases of it. The receptor chain draws on TRBV15 and TRBJ2-7, with 9 bases matching TRBD2. The clonotype originates from a woman between 50 and 59 years old in good health and CMV-seronegative. The specimen sequenced was PBMCs. The DNA reads TGTGCCACCAGCAGTCGACTAGCGGATTCCTACGAGCAGTACTTC. This gives the protein CATSSRLADSYEQYF.